This T cell receptor beta chain was found in a study of blood T cell repertoires in COVID-19. Study-level background: Some COVID-19 samples were acute and others convalescent; all came from the United States, Italy and Spain.

Generated by immunoSEQ multiplex PCR, the TCRdb table keeps only in-frame clones and is missing some. In the table there are approximately 270,000 clones, approximately 85% of which are singletons. Germline V gene data show CDR1 as MNHEY and CDR2 as SMNVEV (reference sequence). There are 15 residues in the CDR3. V lost 5 bases and J 6 bases, leaving 17 bases between the germline ends. The receptor was derived from a woman in her twenties or thirties who had recovered from COVID-19. The specimen sequenced was PBMCs or T cells enriched from blood (not recorded which). This chain uses TRBV27 with TRBJ1-5; D may be TRBD1 (5 bases). The CDR3 DNA reads as TGTGCCAGCAGTGGGGCAGGTACTCATATTCAGCCCCAGCATTTT. Translated, it gives CASSGAGTHIQPQHF.